The 14 T cell receptor beta chains given below trace back to one sample, sequenced in a study of shared T cell receptors in the human thymus. Here immunoSEQ multiplex PCR was the method, and the copy in TCRdb shows in-frame clones only, minus some. The table has more than 300,000 clones, 95% seen once. The sample taken for sequencing was thymocytes. The receptors shown here come from a human donor.

The genes are TRBV27 and TRBJ2-1; D may be TRBD2 (6 bases). Germline CDR1 and CDR2: MNHEY and SMNVEV (reference sequence). The ends were cut back, 6 bases at V and 7 bases at J, with 34 bases in the middle. This CDR3 contains 20 residues. CDR3 in DNA: TGTGCCAGCAGGAGCGGTAGGGTGTGGCGGGATTTTAGTCTTCCGAATGAGCAGTTCTTC. It codes for CASRSGRVWRDFSLPNEQFF.

This chain joins TRBV9 and TRBJ1-3; no clear D gene. Germline CDR1 and CDR2: SGDLS and YYNGEE. Deletions cut 4 bases from V and 4 bases from J, with 18 bases between. This CDR3 spans 16 amino acids. CDR3 nucleotides: TGTGCCAGCAGCCCGGTAATGATGGGGTTCGGAAACACCATATATTTT. Protein: CASSPVMMGFGNTIYF.

This clone was counted between two and nine times. The chain couples TRBV10-3 to TRBJ1-2; tentative D call: TRBD1 (5 bases). The ends were cut back, 3 bases at V and 6 bases at J, with 14 bases in the middle. Germline V gene lookup returns CDR1 ENHRY and CDR2 SYGVKD. The CDR3 totals 14 residues. This CDR3 is CAISDTRVGDGYTF. The CDR3 coding sequence is TGTGCCATCAGTGACACCAGGGTGGGTGATGGCTACACCTTC.

The genes are TRBV15 and TRBJ2-5; D not certain. Deletions cut 1 base from V and 5 bases from J, with 5 bases between. This CDR3 has 12 amino acids. Looked up from germline, CDR1 is LNHNV and CDR2 is YYDKDF (reference sequence). The CDR3 coding sequence is TGTGCCACCAGCAGAGTAGGGGAGACCCAGTACTTC. It codes for CATSRVGETQYF.

Of note for this clone: Relative to the germline gene, one junction end is altered; a read error may explain this. V is TRBV18 and J is TRBJ1-2; D unclear. In germline, CDR1 is KGHSH, CDR2 LQKENI. This CDR3 has 15 amino acids. The DNA of the CDR3 is TGTGCCAGCTCCCCACGCCGGGCAGCTAACTATGGCTACACCTTC. Protein sequence: CASSPRRAANYGYTF.

This chain links TRBV5-5 with TRBJ2-3, with 7 positions matching TRBD2. Germline CDR1 is SGHKS and CDR2 is YYEKEE (reference sequence). Germline trimming cut 2 bases from V and 2 bases from J; bases unmatched to any gene: 2. This CDR3 spans 14 amino acids. This chain's CDR3 is CASSFGLVTDTQYF. The DNA for the CDR3 is TGTGCCAGCAGCTTCGGACTAGTCACAGATACGCAGTATTTT.

CDR3 bases: TGTGCCAGCAGCCCCTCCGGGAACACTGAAGCTTTCTTT. Residues: CASSPSGNTEAFF. The V and J genes are TRBV5-6 and TRBJ1-1; D remains unclear. Germline CDR1 is SGHDT and CDR2 is YYEEEE. V was shortened by 4 bases and J by 1 base, with 8 bases between the two germline ends. CDR3 size: 13 residues. Based on the CDR3 plus reference TRBV5-6 and TRBJ1-1, the full variable domain is DAGVTQSPTHLIKTRGQQVTLRCSPKSGHDTVSWYQQALGQGPQFIFQYYEEEERQRGNFPDRFSGHQFPNYSSELNVNALLLGDSALYLCASSPSGNTEAFFGQGTRLTVV.

The chain employs TRBV14 and TRBJ2-5; TRBD2 is a possible D gene (6 bases). The length of the CDR3 is 14 residues. V lost 2 bases and J lost 5, with 12 bases in between. Germline V lookup: CDR1 SGHDN, CDR2 FVKESK. The CDR3 bases are TGTGCCAGCAGCCAACGGGGGAGGAGGGAGACCCAGTACTTC. This translates into CASSQRGRRETQYF.

The chain combines TRBV5-4 with TRBJ2-1; TRBD2 aligns across 8 bases. Per germline, CDR1 SGHNT and CDR2 YYREEE (reference sequence). With V trimmed by 3 bases and J by 0 bases, 11 bases remained unmatched. The CDR3 loop spans 18 amino acids. The CDR3 sequence: CASSSRVSGTSSYNEQFF. The CDR3 nucleotides read TGTGCCAGCAGCTCTAGAGTTAGCGGGACGAGCTCCTACAATGAGCAGTTCTTC.

This chain connects TRBV19 to TRBJ2-7, with 8 bases matching TRBD1. After removal of 3 bases from V and 0 bases from J, the junction contained 4 bases not matched to a gene. Germline CDR1 and CDR2: LNHDA and SQIVND (reference sequence). The CDR3 has 15 residues. DNA for the CDR3: TGTGCCAGTAGTATCAGGGGGCCCCTCTCCTACGAGCAGTACTTC. Translated: CASSIRGPLSYEQYF.

The J gene is TRBJ2-5, the V gene TRBV6-5; 7 bases agree with TRBD1. V shed 1 base and J 3 bases; nucleotides not matched to a gene: 2. The length of the CDR3 is 14 residues. Looked up from germline, CDR1 is MNHEY and CDR2 is SVGAGI. The CDR3 region has the DNA TGTGCCAGCAGTTACTTGGGACAGAAAGAGACCCAGTACTTC. Amino acid sequence: CASSYLGQKETQYF.

The chain combines TRBV25-1 with TRBJ2-5, with D tentatively TRBD2 (5 bases). Germline CDR1 and CDR2: MGHDK and SYGVNS. Trimming cost V 3 bases and J 0 bases, with 11 bases left between them. The CDR3 has 15 amino acids. CDR3 DNA: TGTGCCAGCAGTGACCCAGCGGTGTACCAAGAGACCCAGTACTTC. Translated: CASSDPAVYQETQYF.

The chain is built from TRBV6-5 and TRBJ1-1; D is uncertain. Looked up from germline, CDR1 is MNHEY and CDR2 is SVGAGI. The V gene lost 7 bases and the J gene lost 6 bases, with 15 bases spanning the gap. This CDR3 is 13 amino acids long. In DNA form, the CDR3 reads TGTGCCAGCACCAAACAGAATTTCCCTGAAGCTTTCTTT. The encoded protein is CASTKQNFPEAFF.

This rearrangement joins TRBV28 to TRBJ1-2; possible D gene TRBD1, 6 bases. The germline gives CDR1 MDHEN, CDR2 SYDVKM. With 4 bases removed from V and 8 bases from J, the gap between germline ends came to 23 bases. This CDR3 region has 16 residues. The CDR3 here is CASSSYGTRGIYGYTF. The CDR3 nucleotides read TGTGCCAGCAGTTCATACGGGACAAGGGGGATCTACGGCTACACCTTC.